This T cell receptor beta chain derives from a study of shared clonotypes between healthy human individuals. General study findings and limits: A handful of donors showed sharing of around 5% of naive CD4 clonotypes. Among donors, sharing of clonotypes was expected to be affected by sequencing depth. Generally, naive subsets came out with larger estimated richness than memory subsets.

CD45RA+ naive and CD45RA-negative memory subsets were separated from CD4+ cells. Of note for this clone: Its antigen is not identified. The identical CDR3 is also encoded by other nucleotide sequences in the sample.

Method: immunoSEQ multiplex PCR; TCRdb's copy keeps in-frame clones and lacks some. The sample has about 680,000 clones, around 78% seen once. This CDR3 contains 14 residues. Losses at the gene ends were 3 bases for V and 5 bases for J; bases not matched to a gene: 3. CDR1 and CDR2 from the germline V gene are KGHSH and LQKENI. The J gene is TRBJ2-2, the V gene TRBV18, with 7 positions matching TRBD1. The origin of this receptor is a woman in her twenties or thirties in good health. Sequenced: memory CD4+ T cells sorted from blood. Subset here: CD45RA-negative fraction. The chain's CDR3 is CASSPGQRTGELFF. The CDR3, as DNA: TGTGCCAGCTCACCGGGACAGAGGACCGGGGAGCTGTTTTTT.